These T cell receptor beta chains were read from a single sample in a study of T cells in Graves' hyperthyroidism and ophthalmopathy. TCRdb re-called the multiplex PCR reads with MiXCR, one entry per CDR3 protein. Among around 350,000 distinct CDR3 sequences listed, roughly 15% were seen once. Sequencing was done on a sample of blood. The receptors were gathered from a woman aged 60 to 75 with Graves' ophthalmopathy. The CDR3 runs from the conserved cysteine through the conserved F or W. Each record gives: D gene, clone size, J gene, V gene, CDR3 DNA, CDR3 protein. A D gene is named only where the DNA matches it firmly. Clone size is shown for a subset of rows, as once, few, many or a class of expanded clone.

d_call: TRBD2
clone_size: many
j_call: TRBJ2-7
v_call: TRBV6-2/TRBV6-3
cdr3_nt: TGTGCCAGCGTGGAGGTGGGCCCAGCGGGAGTCCCCTACGAGCAGTACTTC
cdr3_aa: CASVEVGPAGVPYEQYF

d_call: .
clone_size: .
j_call: TRBJ2-3
v_call: TRBV4-1
cdr3_nt: TGCGCCAGCAGCCAAGATCGGGTCCGGGCAACGCAGTATTTT
cdr3_aa: CASSQDRVRATQYF

d_call: .
clone_size: many
j_call: TRBJ2-3
v_call: TRBV28
cdr3_nt: TGTGCCAGCAGTCCCCCGGGCAGCATAACGCAGTATTTT
cdr3_aa: CASSPPGSITQYF

d_call: TRBD2
clone_size: many
j_call: TRBJ2-7
v_call: TRBV28
cdr3_nt: TGTGCCAGCAGTTTTACCCGACTAGCGGGACTGTACGAGCAGTACTTC
cdr3_aa: CASSFTRLAGLYEQYF

d_call: TRBD1
clone_size: .
j_call: TRBJ2-6
v_call: TRBV12-3/TRBV12-4
cdr3_nt: TGTGCCAGCAGTCCCGGGGACAGGGGCTCTGGGGCCAACGTCCTGACTTTC
cdr3_aa: CASSPGDRGSGANVLTF

d_call: .
clone_size: many
j_call: TRBJ2-1
v_call: TRBV7-9
cdr3_nt: TGTGCCAGCAACCCCACTTATAAGGATGAGCAGTTCTTC
cdr3_aa: CASNPTYKDEQFF

d_call: .
clone_size: few
j_call: TRBJ2-3
v_call: TRBV28
cdr3_nt: TGTGCCAGCATGCGGCCCGACAGCACAGATACGCAGTATTTT
cdr3_aa: CASMRPDSTDTQYF

d_call: .
clone_size: .
j_call: TRBJ2-6
v_call: TRBV9
cdr3_nt: TGTGCCAGCAGCCCTCGGACAGAGACACCCTCTGGGGCCAACGTCCTGACTTTC
cdr3_aa: CASSPRTETPSGANVLTF

d_call: TRBD1
clone_size: many
j_call: TRBJ1-1
v_call: TRBV6-1
cdr3_nt: TGTGCCAGCAGTCCAGGGGGTTGGACTGAAGCTTTCTTT
cdr3_aa: CASSPGGWTEAFF

d_call: .
clone_size: many
j_call: TRBJ2-4
v_call: TRBV28
cdr3_nt: TGTGCCAGCGCTGGGGGCGCCCAGGGAAACATTCAGTACTTC
cdr3_aa: CASAGGAQGNIQYF

d_call: .
clone_size: .
j_call: TRBJ2-7
v_call: TRBV4-1
cdr3_nt: TGCGCCAGCAGCCAATACAGGGATTCCTACGAGCAGTACTTC
cdr3_aa: CASSQYRDSYEQYF

d_call: .
clone_size: many
j_call: TRBJ1-2
v_call: TRBV15
cdr3_nt: TGTGCCACCAGCAGAGACAGCCACTATGGCTACACCTTC
cdr3_aa: CATSRDSHYGYTF

d_call: .
clone_size: .
j_call: TRBJ1-5
v_call: TRBV4-2
cdr3_nt: TGTGCCAGCAGCCGGACCCGGGACGGCAATCAGCCCCAGCATTTT
cdr3_aa: CASSRTRDGNQPQHF

d_call: .
clone_size: .
j_call: TRBJ2-7
v_call: TRBV19
cdr3_nt: TGTGCCAGTAGTGTTAGGACTGGCGAGCAGTACTTC
cdr3_aa: CASSVRTGEQYF

d_call: TRBD2
clone_size: many
j_call: TRBJ2-3
v_call: TRBV2
cdr3_nt: TGTGCCAGCAGTGACGATAGCGGGGGAACGCAGTATTTT
cdr3_aa: CASSDDSGGTQYF

d_call: .
clone_size: many
j_call: TRBJ2-5
v_call: TRBV30
cdr3_nt: TGTGCCTGGAGTGTATCCGGGGGAGAGACCCAGTACTTC
cdr3_aa: CAWSVSGGETQYF

d_call: .
clone_size: .
j_call: TRBJ2-1
v_call: TRBV5-1
cdr3_nt: TGCGCCAGCCGAGCGGAAAACTCCTACAATGAGCAGTTCTTC
cdr3_aa: CASRAENSYNEQFF

d_call: TRBD2
clone_size: many
j_call: TRBJ2-3
v_call: TRBV12-3/TRBV12-4
cdr3_nt: TGTGCCAGCAGTTTTTCGCGGGAGACAGATACGCAGTATTTT
cdr3_aa: CASSFSRETDTQYF

d_call: TRBD1
clone_size: many
j_call: TRBJ2-7
v_call: TRBV7-9
cdr3_nt: TGTGCCAGCAGCAGAGGACAGGGGTTCAACGAGCAGTACTTC
cdr3_aa: CASSRGQGFNEQYF

d_call: TRBD1
clone_size: many
j_call: TRBJ2-2
v_call: TRBV2
cdr3_nt: TGTGCCAGCAGTGAAGCTCAGACAGGGGGTGAGGAGCTGTTTTTT
cdr3_aa: CASSEAQTGGEELFF

d_call: TRBD2
clone_size: few
j_call: TRBJ2-4
v_call: TRBV20-1
cdr3_nt: TGCAGTGCCCCCCGGTTGCGGGAGAGTCAGTACTTC
cdr3_aa: CSAPRLRESQYF

d_call: TRBD2
clone_size: few
j_call: TRBJ2-5
v_call: TRBV20-1
cdr3_nt: TGCAGTGCTAGTACGGCGGGAGGGAACCAAGAGACCCAGTACTTC
cdr3_aa: CSASTAGGNQETQYF

d_call: TRBD1
clone_size: few
j_call: TRBJ1-2
v_call: TRBV12-3/TRBV12-4
cdr3_nt: TGTGCCAGCAGTTTAGACGGAACAGGGGGCAACTATGGCTACACCTTC
cdr3_aa: CASSLDGTGGNYGYTF

d_call: TRBD1
clone_size: few
j_call: TRBJ1-1
v_call: TRBV3-1
cdr3_nt: TGTGCCAGCAGCCAAGCCGACAGGGGCCCCACTGAAGCTTTCTTT
cdr3_aa: CASSQADRGPTEAFF

d_call: .
clone_size: .
j_call: TRBJ1-1
v_call: TRBV6-1
cdr3_nt: TGTGCCAACAGACAGCACGGGAACACTGAAGCTTTCTTT
cdr3_aa: CANRQHGNTEAFF

d_call: .
clone_size: many
j_call: TRBJ2-3
v_call: TRBV3-1
cdr3_nt: TGTGCCAGCAGCCCAATAGCGGGCACAGATACGCAGTATTTT
cdr3_aa: CASSPIAGTDTQYF

d_call: TRBD1
clone_size: many
j_call: TRBJ1-2
v_call: TRBV2
cdr3_nt: TGTGCCAGCAGTGAAGGGACAGGGCTTGGCTACACCTTC
cdr3_aa: CASSEGTGLGYTF

d_call: .
clone_size: many
j_call: TRBJ1-5
v_call: TRBV18
cdr3_nt: TGTGCCGGCTCACCACAGCAGGCTCAGCCCCAGCATTTT
cdr3_aa: CAGSPQQAQPQHF

d_call: TRBD2
clone_size: many
j_call: TRBJ2-5
v_call: TRBV6-1
cdr3_nt: TGTGCCAGCAGTGCCCCCAGGAGCGGGAGGAAACAAGAGACCCAGTACTTC
cdr3_aa: CASSAPRSGRKQETQYF